Following are 21 T cell receptor beta chains from one sample sequenced in a study of shared clonotypes between healthy human individuals. TCRdb's copy holds only in-frame clones and misses some; the assay was immunoSEQ multiplex PCR. The profile shows around 100,000 clones, 65% to 70% of them singletons. The sample was memory CD8+ T cells sorted from blood. The subset is: CD45RO+ cells pooled with CCR7-negative TemRA cells. Every receptor here comes from a man under 40 in good health.

This clone showed up just once. The rearrangement joins TRBV9 to TRBJ2-1; 8 nucleotides align to TRBD1. Germline CDR1 SGDLS, CDR2 YYNGEE. The CDR3 totals 15 residues. V dropped 1 base and J dropped 5; count of bases not matched to a gene: 5. This chain's CDR3 is CASSVRTGPNNEQFF. As DNA, the CDR3 is TGTGCCAGCAGCGTAAGGACAGGGCCCAACAATGAGCAGTTCTTC.

The chain couples TRBV28 to TRBJ2-1, with 10 bases identical to TRBD2. This CDR3 region has 16 residues. Trimming removed 10 bases from V and 5 bases from J; junction bases left unmatched: 14. CDR1 and CDR2 (germline): MDHEN, SYDVKM. The CDR3 DNA reads TGTGCCATAACGACGATGGATCTAGCGGGAGACAATGAGCAGTTCTTC. This translates into CAITTMDLAGDNEQFF.

This chain links TRBV5-4 with TRBJ1-2; no clear D gene. Germline loops: CDR1 SGHNT, CDR2 YYREEE (reference sequence). This CDR3 contains 13 residues. V was trimmed by 0 bases and J by 2 bases, leaving 5 bases between them. CDR3: CASSLDPNYGYTF. The CDR3 nucleotides are TGTGCCAGCAGCTTGGACCCCAACTATGGCTACACCTTC.

The gene calls are TRBV28 and TRBJ1-4; D is uncertain. There are 14 residues in the CDR3. V lost 3 bases to trimming and J lost 2 bases, with 7 bases between them. CDR1 MDHEN and CDR2 SYDVKM come from the germline V gene. This CDR3 is CASSFLMTNEKLFF. DNA for the CDR3: TGTGCCAGCAGTTTCTTGATGACTAATGAAAAACTGTTTTTT.

This chain uses TRBV5-4 with TRBJ2-1, with D tentatively TRBD2 (5 bases). Between the trimmed V and J ends, which lost 3 bases and 4 bases, there was a span of 14 bases. The germline CDR1 and CDR2 sequences are SGHNT and YYREEE (reference sequence). This CDR3 is 15 amino acids long. This chain's CDR3 is CASSSSGDLYNEQFF. The CDR3 DNA reads TGTGCCAGCAGCTCGAGCGGAGACCTTTACAATGAGCAGTTCTTC. Using reference TRBV5-4 and TRBJ2-1 for the parts outside the CDR3, the full variable domain is ETGVTQSPTHLIKTRGQQVTLRCSSQSGHNTVSWYQQALGQGPQFIFQYYREEENGRGNFPPRFSGLQFPNYSSELNVNALELDDSALYLCASSSSGDLYNEQFFGPGTRLTVL.

V and J are TRBV7-8 and TRBJ2-3; 10 nucleotides line up with TRBD1. V was pared by 5 bases and J by 5 bases, with 10 bases of the junction left unmatched. The CDR3 is 16 amino acids. Germline V gene lookup returns CDR1 SGHVS and CDR2 FQNEAQ. In nucleotides, the CDR3 is TGTGCCAGCAGCCCACCCTCCGGGACAGGGGAAGATACGCAGTATTTT. Its protein is CASSPPSGTGEDTQYF.

CDR3 protein: CASSFLGTEQYF. The CDR3 DNA reads TGTGCCAGCAGTTTCCTGGGGACCGAGCAGTACTTC. The J gene is TRBJ2-7, the V gene TRBV28; either TRBD1 or TRBD2 may supply D (5 bases each). CDR3 size: 12 residues. Germline values: CDR1 MDHEN, CDR2 SYDVKM. V was trimmed by 3 bases and J by 6 bases, leaving 9 bases between them.

This clone was observed a single time. The V gene is TRBV10-3, the J gene TRBJ1-1; the D gene is possibly TRBD1 (5 bases). The germline V gene encodes CDR1 ENHRY and CDR2 SYGVKD. CDR3 length: 16 amino acids. The V gene lost 3 bases and the J gene lost 5 bases, with 19 bases spanning the gap. CDR3 protein: CAISDSGGLVRTEAFF. The CDR3 nucleotides are TGTGCCATCAGTGATAGTGGGGGATTGGTCAGGACTGAAGCTTTCTTT.

The V gene is TRBV27, the J gene TRBJ2-5; D is ambiguous. The CDR3 sequence is 14 residues long. V lost 1 base and J 3 bases, leaving 9 bases between the germline ends. Germline-derived CDR1 and CDR2 are MNHEY and SMNVEV (reference sequence). The CDR3 nucleotides read TGTGCCAGCAGTTTATTGGGCAGTGAAGAGACCCAGTACTTC. Translating gives CASSLLGSEETQYF.

This clone occurred a few times. This chain connects TRBV13 to TRBJ2-4; D call uncertain. V lost 0 bases to trimming and J lost 1 base, with 7 bases between them. The CDR3 contains 15 residues. Looked up from germline, CDR1 is PRHDT and CDR2 is FYEKMQ (reference sequence). For the CDR3, the DNA is TGTGCCAGCAGCTTAGGCGTCGGGGCCAAAAACATTCAGTACTTC. This sequence encodes CASSLGVGAKNIQYF.

The V call is TRBV7-9, the J call TRBJ2-3; 7 bases line up with TRBD2. Losses at the gene ends were 2 bases for V and 1 base for J; bases not matched to a gene: 6. The CDR3 loop spans 16 amino acids. Germline CDR1 reads SEHNR; CDR2 reads FQNEAQ (reference sequence). CDR3 coding DNA: TGTGCCAGCAGCTTACGGATGGCGGGAGGCACAGATACGCAGTATTTT. It specifies CASSLRMAGGTDTQYF.

V is TRBV10-3 and J is TRBJ1-5; D unresolved. V lost 2 bases and J 2 bases, leaving 4 bases between the germline ends. CDR3 length equals 13 residues. Germline lookup yields CDR1 ENHRY and CDR2 SYGVKD. The CDR3 loop reads CAISEGGNQPQHF. The CDR3 nucleotides are TGTGCCATCAGTGAGGGCGGCAATCAGCCCCAGCATTTT.

This chain connects TRBV29-1 to TRBJ2-1; a possible D gene is TRBD1 (6 bases). In germline, CDR1 is SQVTM, CDR2 ANQGSEA. This CDR3 has 12 amino acids. V was trimmed by 3 bases and J by 8 bases, leaving 11 bases between them. CDR3 region: CSVDMGADEQFF. CDR3 bases: TGCAGCGTTGATATGGGGGCCGATGAGCAGTTCTTC.

This clone was seen many times. The CDR3 nucleotides are TGCGCCAGCAGCCTAGGAACAGGGGCCACAGATACGCAGTATTTT. This codes for CASSLGTGATDTQYF. The chain joins TRBV4-3 to TRBJ2-3; the match to TRBD1 covers 7 bases. V dropped 4 bases and J dropped 2; count of bases not matched to a gene: 6. The germline V gene encodes CDR1 LGHNA and CDR2 YSLEER. CDR3 length equals 15 residues.

This clone has a handful of counts. The V call is TRBV5-1, the J call TRBJ2-3; a possible D gene is TRBD2 (5 bases). Trimming left V 4 bases short and J 4 bases short, with 10 bases between. The CDR3 consists of 13 residues. Germline loops: CDR1 SGHRS, CDR2 YFSETQ. DNA of the CDR3: TGCGCCAGCAGCCAAGCGGAGGCAGATACGCAGTATTTT. Its protein product is CASSQAEADTQYF.

The chain's CDR3 is CASSLFWGDEQYF. DNA for the CDR3: TGTGCCAGCAGCTTATTTTGGGGGGACGAGCAGTACTTC. The J gene is TRBJ2-7, the V gene TRBV11-3; the D gene is possibly TRBD2 (6 bases). With 2 bases removed from V and 5 bases from J, the gap between germline ends came to 10 bases. The CDR3 consists of 13 residues. Germline V gene lookup returns CDR1 SGHNT and CDR2 YENEEA.

This chain connects TRBV28 to TRBJ2-7; D call uncertain. This CDR3 has 11 residues. Per germline, CDR1 MDHEN and CDR2 SYDVKM. V was clipped by 7 bases and J by 8 bases, with 12 bases between them. The CDR3 sequence is CASTSTRQQYF. The CDR3 nucleotides read TGTGCCAGCACCTCCACCAGACAGCAGTACTTC.

The gene calls are TRBV6-6 and TRBJ2-2, with D unresolved. This CDR3 is built from 13 residues. Germline V lookup: CDR1 MNHNY, CDR2 SVGAGI (reference sequence). Trimming pared 6 bases from V and 1 base from J, leaving 6 bases between. The DNA for the CDR3 is TGTGCCAGCAGATGGGAGAACACCGGGGAGCTGTTTTTT. Translation gives CASRWENTGELFF.

The genes are TRBV9 and TRBJ2-3; 15 bases line up with TRBD2. Unmatched junction bases numbered 9, after V lost 4 bases and J lost 0 bases. Per the germline V gene, CDR1 is SGDLS and CDR2 is YYNGEE. The CDR3 runs to 19 residues. The CDR3 reads CASSRGLAGGSPSTDTQYF. CDR3 sequence (DNA): TGTGCCAGCAGCAGGGGACTAGCGGGAGGTTCCCCGAGCACAGATACGCAGTATTTT. Together with reference TRBV9 and TRBJ2-3, the CDR3 gives the full variable domain: DSGVTQTPKHLITATGQRVTLRCSPRSGDLSVYWYQQSLDQGLQFLIQYYNGEERAKGNILERFSAQQFPDLHSELNLSSLELGDSALYFCASSRGLAGGSPSTDTQYFGPGTRLTVL.

This clone was counted many times. Other DNA sequences of this sample code for an identical CDR3. V gene TRBV6-4 combines with J gene TRBJ2-2; TRBD2 might be the D (5 bases). This CDR3 is 13 amino acids long. V lost 3 bases, J lost 3 bases, and 5 bases lay in between. Germline lookup yields CDR1 MRHNA and CDR2 SNTAGT. The CDR3 bases are TGTGCCAGCAGTGAGGGAGACACCGGGGAGCTGTTTTTT. Translation gives CASSEGDTGELFF.

The V call is TRBV11-2, the J call TRBJ2-1; TRBD2 agrees at 12 bases. V gave up 4 bases and J gave up 5 bases; unmatched junction bases: 6. This CDR3 has 16 amino acids. CDR1 and CDR2 from the germline V gene are SGHAT and FQNNGV. The CDR3 DNA is TGTGCCAGCAGCTCCCGATGGACTAGCGGGGACAATGAGCAGTTCTTC. Its protein product is CASSSRWTSGDNEQFF.